This TCR beta chain was observed in a study of control samples from healthy donors and cancer patients. Germline V lookup: CDR1 ENHRY, CDR2 SYGVKD. With 3 bases removed from V and 8 bases from J, the gap between germline ends came to 16 bases. This CDR3 region has 15 residues. Some clones are missing from TCRdb's copy, which holds only in-frame ones; the method was immunoSEQ multiplex PCR. The sample lists some 150,000 clones; about 95% were seen once. The sequence derives from a man in his 60s with colorectal cancer. The chain joins TRBV10-3 to TRBJ2-2, with D tentatively TRBD2 (5 bases). Material: PBMCs. CDR3 sequence (DNA): TGTGCCATCAGTGATGGTGGGAGACATCCGGGGGAGCTGTTTTTT. It encodes CAISDGGRHPGELFF.